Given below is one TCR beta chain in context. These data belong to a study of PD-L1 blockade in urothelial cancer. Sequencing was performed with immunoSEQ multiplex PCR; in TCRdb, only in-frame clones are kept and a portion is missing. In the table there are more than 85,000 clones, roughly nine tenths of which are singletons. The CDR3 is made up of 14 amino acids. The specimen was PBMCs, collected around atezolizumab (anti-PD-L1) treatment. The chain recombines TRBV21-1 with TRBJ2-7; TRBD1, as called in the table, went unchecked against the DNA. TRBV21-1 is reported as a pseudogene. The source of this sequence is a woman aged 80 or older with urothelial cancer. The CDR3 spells CASSNRTVSYEQYF. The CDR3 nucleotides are TGTGCCAGCAGCAATAGGACAGTTTCCTACGAGCAGTACTTC.